The 20 T cell receptor beta chains listed next were all sequenced from one sample in a study of yellow fever vaccine responses in identical twins. TCRdb redid the calling of the RT-PCR reads with MiXCR, one entry per CDR3 protein. Among 5,700 or so distinct CDR3 sequences listed, 60% to 80% were seen once. The starting material was T cells from blood (PBMCs), unsorted or a sorted subset (not recorded which), obtained before or after yellow fever vaccination (not recorded which). These receptor sequences come from a woman aged 18-29 years who received the yellow fever vaccine.

The chain couples TRBV2 to TRBJ1-1, with TRBD1 identical over 8 bases. Per germline, CDR1 SNHLY and CDR2 FYNNEI. CDR3 length equals 13 residues. J lost 7 bases, V lost 5 bases, and 6 bases had no gene match. The CDR3 reads CASSKDRAVEAFF. Written as DNA, the CDR3 is TGTGCCAGCAGTAAGGACAGGGCTGTTGAAGCTTTCTTT. The full variable domain, completed using reference TRBV2 and TRBJ1-1, is EPEVTQTPSHQVTQMGQEVILRCVPISNHLYFYWYRQILGQKVEFLVSFYNNEISEKSEIFDDQFSVERPDGSNFTLKIRSTKLEDSAMYFCASSKDRAVEAFFGQGTRLTVV.

The rearrangement links TRBV15 to TRBJ2-7, with D perhaps TRBD2 (5 bases). Per germline, CDR1 LNHNV and CDR2 YYDKDF (reference sequence). The CDR3 has 13 residues. In DNA form, the CDR3 reads TGTGTCACCAGCAGAGATTCGGGGTACGAGCAGTACGTC. This gives the protein CVTSRDSGYEQYV.

Comments on this clonotype: Its ends do not fully match the called genes, so a read error is possible. The chain employs TRBV2 and TRBJ2-3; the D is unclear. The CDR3 is 13 amino acids. The germline CDR1 and CDR2 sequences are SNHLY and FYNNEI. The CDR3 loop reads CAGSITLLDTQYF. CDR3 coding DNA: TGTGCCGGCAGTATAACTTTATTGGATACGCAGTATTTT. Full variable domain (remainder filled in from reference TRBV2 and TRBJ2-3): EPEVTQTPSHQVTQMGQEVILRCVPISNHLYFYWYRQILGQKVEFLVSFYNNEISEKSEIFDDQFSVERPDGSNFTLKIRSTKLEDSAMYFCAGSITLLDTQYFGPGTRLTVL.

V usage is TRBV18 and J usage is TRBJ2-7; the D gene is possibly TRBD1 (5 bases). Germline loops: CDR1 KGHSH, CDR2 LQKENI. The length of the CDR3 is 13 residues. Trimming took off 0 bases at V and 4 bases at J, with 7 bases between the two ends. CDR3 nucleotide sequence: TGTGCCAGCTCACCACCGGGGCGGTACGAGCAGTACTTC. Residues: CASSPPGRYEQYF.

Concerning this clonotype: One end of the junction does not line up with germline, which may come from a read error. This chain uses TRBV7-6 with TRBJ2-1; D not certain. Germline V gene lookup returns CDR1 SGHVS and CDR2 FNYEAQ. The CDR3 covers 11 residues. In DNA form, the CDR3 reads TGTGCCAGCAGCTTCCCTCCAGTCGACGTTTTC. This translates into CASSFPPVDVF.

There are a few counts of this clonotype. The chain employs TRBV21-1 and TRBJ1-1. TRBV21-1 is deemed a pseudogene. The CDR3 runs 17 residues. The CDR3, as DNA: TGTGCCAGCAGCAAATCTAAGGGCCCGATGTCGAACACTGAAGCTTTCTTT. The encoded protein is CASSKSKGPMSNTEAFF.

The chain has TRBV24-1 and TRBJ2-3; TRBD1 is a possible D gene (6 bases). Germline-derived CDR1 and CDR2 are KGHDR and SFDVKD. This CDR3 is built from 13 residues. Trimming left V 9 bases short and J 4 bases short, with 13 bases between. CDR3 bases: TGTGCCACCGGGCAGGGGTTGGCAGATACGCAGTATTTT. This encodes CATGQGLADTQYF.

The chain joins TRBV28 to TRBJ1-1; tentative D call: TRBD1 (5 bases). Between the trimmed V and J ends, which lost 6 bases and 3 bases, there was a span of 14 bases. From germline, CDR1 is MDHEN and CDR2 SYDVKM. CDR3 size: 14 residues. The DNA for the CDR3 is TGTGCCAGCAGCACCCCGGACACCTACACTGAAGCTTTCTTT. It encodes CASSTPDTYTEAFF.

This chain connects TRBV2 to TRBJ1-1, with TRBD1 as a possible D gene (5 bases). In germline, CDR1 is SNHLY, CDR2 FYNNEI. The V end was cut by 11 bases, the J end by 0 bases, with 13 bases between. The CDR3 extends over 13 amino acids. The CDR3 loop is CAGGEDMNTEAFF. CDR3 nucleotide sequence: TGTGCCGGCGGAGAGGACATGAACACTGAAGCTTTCTTT.

This chain uses TRBV5-4 with TRBJ2-3; 8 bases align to TRBD2. J lost 2 bases, V lost 1 base, and 6 bases had no gene match. Germline assignment: CDR1 SGHNT and CDR2 YYREEE (reference sequence). The length of the CDR3 is 16 residues. CDR3: CASSLSGSEVTDTQYF. The CDR3, as DNA: TGTGCCAGCAGCTTGAGCGGGAGTGAGGTCACAGATACGCAGTATTTT.

The chain has TRBV11-3 and TRBJ2-1; D possibly corresponds to TRBD2 (5 bases). The V gene lost 7 bases and the J gene lost 8 bases, with 15 bases spanning the gap. The CDR3 is 13 amino acids. Germline V gene data show CDR1 as SGHNT and CDR2 as YENEEA. CDR3 in DNA: TGTGCCAGCAACTCCCCGAGGGTGGATGAGCAGTTCTTC. This translates into CASNSPRVDEQFF.

V is TRBV5-5 and J is TRBJ1-1, with D possibly matching TRBD1 (5 bases). V shed 4 bases and J shed 6 bases, with 19 bases lying between them. Germline V gene sequence: CDR1 SGHKS, CDR2 YYEKEE (reference sequence). CDR3 length equals 15 residues. For the CDR3, the DNA is TGTGCCAGCAGCCCGCCAAGCGCTCTGGGGGCTGAAGCTTTCTTT. It yields the protein CASSPPSALGAEAFF.

The chain employs TRBV10-1 and TRBJ2-1; no clear D gene. The V gene's germline CDR1 is WNHNN and CDR2 SYGVQD (reference sequence). The V end lost 2 bases, the J end lost 3 bases, and 11 bases lay between the germline ends. The length of the CDR3 is 15 residues. CDR3 residues: CASSEAKAGYNEQFF. The CDR3, as DNA: TGCGCCAGCAGTGAGGCCAAGGCTGGCTACAATGAGCAGTTCTTC.

The chain carries TRBV15 and TRBJ1-2, with 7 nucleotides matching TRBD1. The CDR3 is made up of 14 amino acids. The V and J ends lost 8 bases and 4 bases, in that order; junction bases with no gene match: 10. Germline CDR1 is LNHNV and CDR2 is YYDKDF (reference sequence). CDR3: CATAVTGQIYGYTF. The CDR3 bases are TGTGCCACCGCGGTGACAGGGCAAATCTATGGCTACACCTTC.

This chain links TRBV20-1 with TRBJ1-2; a possible D gene is TRBD1 (6 bases). Deletions cut 5 bases from V and 8 bases from J, with 18 bases between. This CDR3 is 13 amino acids long. Germline CDR1 reads DFQATT; CDR2 reads SNEGSKA (reference sequence). The CDR3 here is CSAGGTQDVGYTF. Written as DNA, the CDR3 is TGCAGTGCTGGGGGCACCCAGGACGTGGGCTACACCTTC.

The chain recombines TRBV5-6 with TRBJ2-3; 7 bases match TRBD2. The CDR3 runs to 15 residues. Trimming cost V 1 base and J 6 bases; bases outside gene matches: 8. Germline CDR1 is SGHDT and CDR2 is YYEEEE. DNA for the CDR3: TGTGCCAGCAGCTTGACCTCGCAAGCGGGGGATACGCAGTATTTT. This sequence encodes CASSLTSQAGDTQYF.

V and J are TRBV11-3 and TRBJ2-2, with D possibly matching TRBD2 (6 bases). CDR3 length: 16 residues. Trimming removed 1 base at V and 4 bases at J, with 13 bases between. CDR1 and CDR2 (germline): SGHNT, YENEEA. CDR3 sequence reads: CASSLVSSGGTGELFF. The CDR3 DNA reads as TGTGCCAGCAGCTTAGTTTCCTCCGGGGGCACCGGGGAGCTGTTTTTT.

The genes are TRBV10-3 and TRBJ1-1, with TRBD1 matching over 7 bases. Unmatched junction bases numbered 10, after V lost 2 bases and J lost 1 base. CDR1 and CDR2 from the germline V gene are ENHRY and SYGVKD. CDR3 length equals 17 residues. CDR3 residues: CAISEPQGGKKNTEAFF. CDR3 DNA sequence: TGTGCCATCAGTGAGCCCCAGGGGGGGAAGAAGAACACTGAAGCTTTCTTT.

V is TRBV18 and J is TRBJ2-1; 11 bases agree with TRBD2. J was trimmed by 7 bases and V by 4 bases; bases with no gene match: 9. The CDR3 is made up of 16 amino acids. The germline V gene encodes CDR1 KGHSH and CDR2 LQKENI. CDR3 nucleotide sequence: TGTGCCAGCTCACAGATTAGCGGGAGGGCGAAGAATGAGCAGTTCTTC. Translation: CASSQISGRAKNEQFF. The full variable domain, in which reference TRBV18 and TRBJ2-1 provide the parts outside the CDR3, is NAGVMQNPRHLVRRRGQEARLRCSPMKGHSHVYWYRQLPEEGLKFMVYLQKENIIDESGMPKERFSAEFPKEGPSILRIQQVVRGDSAAYFCASSQISGRAKNEQFFGPGTRLTVL.

CDR3 residues: CASSPSGSSGNTIYF. The CDR3 nucleotides read TGTGCCAGCAGCCCGTCGGGGAGCTCTGGAAACACCATATATTTT. V gene TRBV7-2 combines with J gene TRBJ1-3; D uncertain. CDR1 is SGHTA, CDR2 FQGNSA, per germline. Between the trimmed V and J ends, which lost 5 bases and 0 bases, there was a span of 11 bases. The CDR3 is 15 amino acids.